A selection of T cell receptor beta chains follows, all from one sample in a study of blood T cell repertoires in COVID-19. Method: immunoSEQ multiplex PCR; TCRdb's copy keeps in-frame clones and lacks some. Of about 190,000 clones detected, about 80% appear once; the ten largest clones hold 13% to 15%. What was sequenced was peripheral blood. These TCRs come from a man in his thirties or forties with active or convalescent COVID-19. The CDR3 runs from the conserved cysteine through the conserved F or W. A D gene is named only where the DNA matches it firmly.

D gene: -
V gene: TRBV7-3
CDR3 protein: CASSSVGPTDTQYF

D gene: -
V gene: TRBV19
CDR3 protein: CASSNFEAEPQHF

D gene: TRBD1
V gene: TRBV7-9
CDR3 protein: CASSLGTGGYEANYGYTF

D gene: -
V gene: TRBV5-4
CDR3 protein: CASAEGGGTQETQYF

D gene: TRBD1
V gene: TRBV12-5
CDR3 protein: CASGLVLAGGIHGYTF

D gene: TRBD1
V gene: TRBV29-1
CDR3 protein: CSVEGTVNYGYTF

D gene: TRBD2
V gene: TRBV19
CDR3 protein: CASSRLAGEETQYF

D gene: -
V gene: TRBV27
CDR3 protein: CASRNGGVGQPQHF

D gene: -
V gene: TRBV27
CDR3 protein: CASSFVSSTDTQYF

D gene: TRBD1
V gene: TRBV9
CDR3 protein: CASSVVDRGNSPLHF

D gene: -
V gene: TRBV19
CDR3 protein: CASSMGTVNYEQYF

D gene: -
V gene: TRBV7-2
CDR3 protein: CASSLVGGVANTGELFF

D gene: -
V gene: TRBV9
CDR3 protein: CASSGTRVNYGYTF

D gene: -
V gene: TRBV18
CDR3 protein: CASSPSNTGHGYTF

D gene: -
V gene: TRBV21-1
CDR3 protein: CASSKDGGSGPYNEQFF

D gene: TRBD1
V gene: TRBV19
CDR3 protein: CASSIARTGASYGYTF

D gene: -
V gene: TRBV2
CDR3 protein: CASSEASTIYF

D gene: -
V gene: TRBV19
CDR3 protein: CASSIDVIQQITGELFF

D gene: -
V gene: TRBV19
CDR3 protein: CASSIRVNTEAFF

D gene: -
V gene: TRBV27
CDR3 protein: CASRSLGGGSLKAQYF

D gene: TRBD2
V gene: TRBV30
CDR3 protein: CAWSVLAGGPDTQYF

D gene: -
V gene: TRBV19
CDR3 protein: CASISRGMTDTQYF

D gene: -
V gene: TRBV19
CDR3 protein: CASSIGQNTEAFF

D gene: -
V gene: TRBV6-6
CDR3 protein: CASAMYGPRADTQYF

D gene: -
V gene: TRBV5-1
CDR3 protein: CASSSTNYGYTF

D gene: TRBD1
V gene: TRBV7-6
CDR3 protein: CASSLRQGDRVSNQPQHF

D gene: -
V gene: TRBV7-2
CDR3 protein: CASSLGGTSYNEQFF

D gene: TRBD2
V gene: TRBV24-1
CDR3 protein: CATSDPGGLAGGRTDTQYF

D gene: -
V gene: TRBV2
CDR3 protein: CASSEGSGSTDTQYF

D gene: -
V gene: TRBV19
CDR3 protein: CASSQQTNQPQHF

D gene: TRBD1
V gene: TRBV5-1
CDR3 protein: CASSRDRGPETQYF

D gene: TRBD1
V gene: TRBV19
CDR3 protein: CASSSPGQGARNIQYF

D gene: -
V gene: TRBV11-3
CDR3 protein: CASSLGPGRGLIDTQYF

D gene: -
V gene: TRBV7-2
CDR3 protein: CASSLGQNQPQHF

D gene: -
V gene: TRBV10-3
CDR3 protein: CAISESQGPTGELFF

D gene: -
V gene: TRBV21-1
CDR3 protein: CASSKPPLEDRGLRTNEKLFF

D gene: -
V gene: TRBV19
CDR3 protein: CASRRESAEAFF

D gene: -
V gene: TRBV19
CDR3 protein: CASSIKQGNYGYTF

D gene: -
V gene: TRBV12-1
CDR3 protein: CASSLAPQSSYNSPLHF

D gene: TRBD1
V gene: TRBV2
CDR3 protein: CASSPDRGGEKLFF

D gene: TRBD1
V gene: TRBV2
CDR3 protein: CASRGQGNPQPQHF

D gene: -
V gene: TRBV7-3
CDR3 protein: CASSLGTFRTDTQYF

D gene: TRBD2
V gene: TRBV7-8
CDR3 protein: CASSQGYPYLAGAGNEQYF

D gene: -
V gene: TRBV5-5
CDR3 protein: CASSLDTINYGYTF

D gene: -
V gene: TRBV7-2
CDR3 protein: CASSSDAVSYEQYF

D gene: -
V gene: TRBV30
CDR3 protein: CAWSVNQGPLHF

D gene: TRBD2
V gene: TRBV28
CDR3 protein: CASSTTSGSYNEQFF

D gene: -
V gene: TRBV7-9
CDR3 protein: CASSPLPPGLNSPLHF

D gene: TRBD1
V gene: TRBV5-1
CDR3 protein: CASSLTGEETQYF

D gene: TRBD2
V gene: TRBV7-2
CDR3 protein: CASNHRPSGENTGELFF

D gene: -
V gene: TRBV6-5
CDR3 protein: CASSYVGGATNEKLFF

D gene: -
V gene: TRBV28
CDR3 protein: CASSKKGPSQPQHF

D gene: TRBD2
V gene: TRBV10-3
CDR3 protein: CAIRAGLAGGTGELFF

D gene: TRBD1
V gene: TRBV5-1
CDR3 protein: CASTETGQLVGGLNTEAFF